Shown below are 11 T cell receptor beta chains from a single sample sequenced in a study of blood T cell repertoires in COVID-19 (dated by TCRdb to about 2020). Preparation of the library involved the immunoSEQ multiplex PCR assay. TCRdb carries this immuneACCESS record with in-frame sequences only. Its versions omit some clonotypes, under half of them owing to an unresolved V gene in the studies checked, with the rest unexplained. The sample profile shows roughly 290,000 clones; about four fifths of them were found once. The ten largest clones take up about 15% of the sample. Sequencing input: peripheral blood. The receptors here all came from a person aged 65 to 85 with COVID-19, enrolled during active disease.

The gene calls are TRBV7-8 and TRBJ2-3, with a tentative D call TRBD1 (5 bases). The V gene's germline CDR1 is SGHVS and CDR2 FQNEAQ. Trimming removed 5 bases at V and 2 bases at J, with 17 bases between. The CDR3 has 16 amino acids. The CDR3 DNA reads TGTGCCAGCAGCCGAGACAGTTCGCCTATCACAGATACGCAGTATTTT. It specifies CASSRDSSPITDTQYF.

V and J are TRBV29-1 and TRBJ2-5; perhaps TRBD2 as D (6 bases). Trimming took off 6 bases at V and 5 bases at J, with 16 bases between the two ends. In germline, CDR1 is SQVTM, CDR2 ANQGSEA. The CDR3 has 13 residues. Here the CDR3 DNA reads TGCAGCGTCCGGGACTGGAGCATCGAGACCCAGTACTTC. Amino acids: CSVRDWSIETQYF.

The rearrangement joins TRBV5-5 to TRBJ1-2; TRBD1 matches at 9 bases. From germline, CDR1 is SGHKS and CDR2 YYEKEE (reference sequence). V lost 1 base, J lost 4 bases, and 8 bases stayed unmatched. The length of the CDR3 is 16 residues. The CDR3 reads CASSLLATGGRYGYTF. The CDR3 nucleotides read TGTGCCAGCAGCTTGTTGGCGACAGGGGGACGCTATGGCTACACCTTC.

The sample holds one count of this clone. The CDR3: CASGQLNTEAFF. DNA for the CDR3: TGTGCCAGTGGACAGTTGAACACTGAAGCTTTCTTT. The rearrangement links TRBV12-3 or TRBV12-4 to TRBJ1-1, with TRBD1 as a possible D gene (6 bases). This CDR3 has 12 amino acids. The V end lost 9 bases, the J end lost 0 bases, and 8 bases lay between the germline ends.

The genes are TRBV29-1 and TRBJ2-4; TRBD1 aligns across 8 bases. The CDR3 sequence is 14 residues long. Germline CDR1 and CDR2: SQVTM and ANQGSEA. J gave up 3 bases and V 6 bases, and 7 bases lay outside the gene matches. In DNA form, the CDR3 reads TGCAGCGTAGAGGACAGGGACTTCAAAAACATTCAGTACTTC. It encodes CSVEDRDFKNIQYF.

J is TRBJ1-6 and V is TRBV7-2, with D tentatively TRBD1 (6 bases). Germline CDR1 is SGHTA and CDR2 is FQGNSA. V was trimmed by 2 bases and J by 7 bases, leaving 12 bases between them. The CDR3 length is 15 residues. CDR3 loop: CASSLFHGQNSPLHF. CDR3 coding DNA: TGTGCCAGCAGCTTATTCCACGGACAGAATTCACCCCTCCACTTT.

The chain uses TRBV19 and TRBJ2-1; 10 bases match TRBD2. Germline values: CDR1 LNHDA, CDR2 SQIVND (reference sequence). The CDR3 has 14 residues. After removal of 3 bases from V and 9 bases from J, the junction contained 5 bases not matched to a gene. The CDR3: CASSIPAGGIEQFF. The CDR3 bases are TGTGCCAGTAGTATCCCAGCGGGAGGGATTGAGCAGTTCTTC.

This chain links TRBV5-6 with TRBJ2-1, with TRBD2 matching over 8 bases. V lost 3 bases and J lost 2; bases outside the gene matches: 10. Germline V gene data show CDR1 as SGHDT and CDR2 as YYEEEE. CDR3 length: 17 amino acids. This CDR3 is CASSSPGSGDAYNEQFF. The DNA of the CDR3 is TGTGCCAGCAGCTCGCCGGGTAGCGGGGATGCCTACAATGAGCAGTTCTTC.

This clone was picked up a small number of times. The chain combines TRBV28 with TRBJ1-6; 10 bases agree with TRBD1. V lost 5 bases and J lost 6; bases outside the gene matches: 13. Germline-derived CDR1 and CDR2 are MDHEN and SYDVKM. This CDR3 region has 18 residues. The CDR3 coding sequence is TGTGCCAGCAGTCAAGGGGGACAGGGGCAAGGGTTTAATTCACCCCTCCACTTT. The encoded protein is CASSQGGQGQGFNSPLHF.

This clone has more than one count but fewer than ten. The chain couples TRBV4-1 to TRBJ2-7; 9 bases are shared with TRBD1. This CDR3 has 17 amino acids. Trimming at V came to 4 bases and at J to 2 bases, leaving 12 bases not matched to a gene. Germline V gives CDR1 MGHRA, CDR2 YSYEKL. CDR3 protein: CASSPRLNDRGTYEQYF. In nucleotides, the CDR3 is TGCGCCAGCAGCCCCCGTCTTAACGACAGGGGGACCTACGAGCAGTACTTC.

This clone was detected a few times. The chain uses TRBV7-2 and TRBJ1-6, with 7 bases lining up with TRBD1. This CDR3 has 14 residues. CDR1 and CDR2 from the germline V gene are SGHTA and FQGNSA. With V trimmed by 7 bases and J by 8 bases, 8 bases remained unmatched. The CDR3 sequence: CASNLGQSDSPLHF. CDR3 nucleotides: TGTGCCAGCAACTTGGGACAGTCAGATTCACCCCTCCACTTT.